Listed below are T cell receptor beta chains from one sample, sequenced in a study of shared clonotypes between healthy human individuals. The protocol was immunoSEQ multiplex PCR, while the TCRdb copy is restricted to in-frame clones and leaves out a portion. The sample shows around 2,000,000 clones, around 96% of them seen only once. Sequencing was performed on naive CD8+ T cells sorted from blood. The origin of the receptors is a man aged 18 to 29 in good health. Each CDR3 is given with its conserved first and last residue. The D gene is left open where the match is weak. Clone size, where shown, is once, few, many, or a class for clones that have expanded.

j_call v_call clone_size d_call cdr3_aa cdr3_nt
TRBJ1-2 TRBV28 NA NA CASSLDQGQITINYGYTF TGTGCCAGCAGTTTGGATCAAGGACAGATAACCATCAACTATGGCTACACCTTC
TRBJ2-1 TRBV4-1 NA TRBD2 CASSPGLAGGNEQFF TGCGCCAGCAGCCCGGGACTAGCGGGAGGGAATGAGCAGTTCTTC
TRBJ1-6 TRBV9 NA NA CASSADNSPLHF TGTGCCAGCAGCGCGGACAATTCACCCCTCCACTTT
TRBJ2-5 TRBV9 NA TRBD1 CASSFRTGGRETQYF TGTGCCAGCAGCTTCCGGACAGGGGGTCGGGAGACCCAGTACTTC
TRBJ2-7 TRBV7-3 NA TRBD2 CASSFGAGSSYEQYF TGTGCCAGCAGCTTCGGAGCGGGAAGCTCCTACGAGCAGTACTTC
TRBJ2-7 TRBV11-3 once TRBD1 CARVRGRGLSYEQYF TGTGCCAGGGTCCGGGGCAGGGGGCTTTCCTACGAGCAGTACTTC
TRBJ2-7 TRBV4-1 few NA CASSQGRWDEQYF TGCGCCAGCAGCCAAGGGAGGTGGGACGAGCAGTACTTC
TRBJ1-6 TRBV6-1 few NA CASSEAGAVSPLHF TGTGCCAGCAGTGAAGCCGGCGCAGTGTCACCCCTCCACTTT
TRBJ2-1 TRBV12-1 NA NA CASTLIRGREGPYNEQFF TGTGCCAGCACCCTCATTCGGGGGAGGGAAGGACCCTACAATGAGCAGTTCTTC
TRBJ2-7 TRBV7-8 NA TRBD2 CASSSGLAPYEQYF TGTGCCAGCAGCTCAGGACTAGCGCCTTACGAGCAGTACTTC
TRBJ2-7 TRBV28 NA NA CASSLRGLSSYEQYF TGTGCCAGCAGTTTAAGGGGCTTGAGCTCCTACGAGCAGTACTTC
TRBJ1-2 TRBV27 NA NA CASSLGAGAGYGYTF TGTGCCAGCAGTTTAGGGGCAGGGGCGGGGTATGGCTACACCTTC
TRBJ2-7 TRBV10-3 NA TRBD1 CAISGKDRAPYEQYF TGTGCCATCAGTGGGAAAGACAGGGCCCCCTACGAGCAGTACTTC
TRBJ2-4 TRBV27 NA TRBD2 CASRDLAGGRRNIQYF TGTGCCAGCAGGGACTTAGCGGGAGGGAGGAGAAACATTCAGTACTTC
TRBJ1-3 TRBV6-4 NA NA CASTQNGENTIYF TGTGCCAGCACTCAGAATGGGGAAAACACCATATATTTT
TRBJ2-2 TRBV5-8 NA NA CASSLPGWEKNTGELFF TGTGCCAGCAGCTTACCCGGGTGGGAGAAGAACACCGGGGAGCTGTTTTTT
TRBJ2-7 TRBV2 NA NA CASSGWDTYEQYF TGTGCCAGCAGCGGATGGGATACCTACGAGCAGTACTTC
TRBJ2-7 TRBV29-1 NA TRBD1 CSVRQGSSYEQYF TGCAGCGTTAGACAGGGAAGCTCCTACGAGCAGTACTTC
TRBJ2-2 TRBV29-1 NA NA CSVEDLPGELFF TGCAGCGTTGAAGATCTCCCCGGGGAGCTGTTTTTT
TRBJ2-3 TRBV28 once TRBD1 CASSLVQGSDTQYF TGTGCCAGCAGTTTGGTACAGGGGTCAGATACGCAGTATTTT
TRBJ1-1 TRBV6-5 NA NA CASSYEGSRETEAFF TGTGCCAGCAGTTACGAGGGGAGCAGGGAGACTGAAGCTTTCTTT
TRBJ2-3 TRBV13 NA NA CASRLDRSADTQYF TGTGCCAGCAGACTAGATCGGAGCGCAGATACGCAGTATTTT
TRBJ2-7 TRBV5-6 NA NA CASSLANVYYEQYF TGTGCCAGCAGCTTGGCAAACGTGTACTACGAGCAGTACTTC
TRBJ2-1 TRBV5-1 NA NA CASSLEPGDPYNEQFF TGCGCCAGCAGCTTGGAGCCAGGGGACCCCTACAATGAGCAGTTCTTC
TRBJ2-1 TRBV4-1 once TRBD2 CASSNPTSEFYNEQFF TGCGCCAGCAGCAACCCTACTAGCGAATTCTACAATGAGCAGTTCTTC
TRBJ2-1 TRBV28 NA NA CASRGEYNEQFF TGTGCCAGCAGAGGGGAGTACAATGAGCAGTTCTTC
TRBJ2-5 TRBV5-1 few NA CASSFGQTTGGPETQYF TGCGCCAGCAGCTTCGGGCAAACTACGGGGGGCCCTGAGACCCAGTACTTC
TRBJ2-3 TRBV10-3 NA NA CAIGGTEGAYDTQYF TGTGCCATCGGGGGGACCGAGGGGGCATACGATACGCAGTATTTT
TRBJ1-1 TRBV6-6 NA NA CASSSPGESKNTEAFF TGTGCCAGCAGTTCACCGGGGGAAAGTAAGAACACTGAAGCTTTCTTT
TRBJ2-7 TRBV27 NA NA CASSFGQPPFYEQYF TGTGCCAGCAGTTTTGGACAGCCGCCTTTCTACGAGCAGTACTTC
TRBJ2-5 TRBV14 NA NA CASSQDLPGGEQETQYF TGTGCCAGCAGCCAAGATCTCCCGGGGGGCGAACAAGAGACCCAGTACTTC
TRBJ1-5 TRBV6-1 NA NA CAAGATGSNQPQHF TGTGCCGCGGGGGCAACGGGGAGCAATCAGCCCCAGCATTTT
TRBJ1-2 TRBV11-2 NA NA CASSLEPNYGYTF TGTGCCAGCAGCTTAGAACCGAACTATGGCTACACCTTC
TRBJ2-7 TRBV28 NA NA CASISWDTDGNNLYEQYF TGTGCCAGCATCAGTTGGGATACCGACGGTAACAACCTATACGAGCAGTACTTC
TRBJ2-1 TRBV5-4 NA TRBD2 CASSLTSGYNEQFF TGTGCCAGCAGCTTGACTAGCGGTTACAATGAGCAGTTCTTC
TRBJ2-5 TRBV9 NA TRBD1 CASSGGTGGAETQYF TGTGCCAGCAGCGGCGGGACAGGGGGCGCGGAGACCCAGTACTTC
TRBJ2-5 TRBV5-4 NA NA CASGPEGQETQYF TGTGCCAGCGGCCCGGAAGGTCAAGAGACCCAGTACTTC
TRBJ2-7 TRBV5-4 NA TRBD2 CASSFEGTSGPEEQYF TGTGCCAGCAGTTTTGAAGGGACTAGCGGCCCGGAGGAGCAGTACTTC
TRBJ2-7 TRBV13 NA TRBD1 CASSPGAGGHYEQYF TGTGCCAGCAGCCCGGGGGCAGGGGGCCACTACGAGCAGTACTTC
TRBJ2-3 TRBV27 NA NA CASTPLGVNWGSTDTQYF TGTGCCAGCACCCCTCTGGGCGTCAATTGGGGTAGCACAGATACGCAGTATTTT